Shown below are 13 T cell receptor beta chains from a single sample sequenced in a study of blood T cell repertoires in COVID-19. Clones were sequenced by immunoSEQ multiplex PCR, and TCRdb holds only the in-frame ones, with some missing. This table holds around 450,000 clones, 87% found once. Specimen: PBMCs or T cells enriched from blood (not recorded which). All receptors come from a woman aged 18 to 35 who had recovered from COVID-19.

This chain joins TRBV5-4 and TRBJ1-6; D not certain. The CDR3 covers 15 residues. Germline V gene data show CDR1 as SGHNT and CDR2 as YYREEE (reference sequence). Deletions cut 2 bases from V and 8 bases from J, with 14 bases between. The CDR3 is CASSFTALRDSPLHF. The CDR3 DNA follows: TGTGCCAGCAGCTTCACCGCCTTGAGGGATTCACCCCTCCACTTT.

This sequence joins TRBV6-5 and TRBJ1-1; no firm D call. V was cut by 6 bases and J by 3 bases, with 17 bases left in between. Per germline, CDR1 MNHEY and CDR2 SVGAGI. The CDR3 totals 15 residues. CDR3 amino acids: CASSRSGGPDTEAFF. For the CDR3, the DNA is TGTGCCAGCAGCCGATCAGGAGGCCCGGACACTGAAGCTTTCTTT.

CDR3 region: CASSPLAVSSYEQYF. The CDR3 DNA reads TGTGCCAGCAGCCCCCTAGCTGTGTCTTCCTACGAGCAGTACTTC. J is TRBJ2-7 and V is TRBV7-8, with a weak D call TRBD2 (5 bases). V dropped 5 bases and J dropped 1 base, with 15 bases sitting between them. CDR3 length: 15 residues. Germline assignment: CDR1 SGHVS and CDR2 FQNEAQ. Using reference TRBV7-8 and TRBJ2-7 for the parts outside the CDR3, the full variable domain is GAGVSQSPRYKVAKRGQDVALRCDPISGHVSLFWYQQALGQGPEFLTYFQNEAQLDKSGLPSDRFFAERPEGSVSTLKIQRTQQEDSAVYLCASSPLAVSSYEQYFGPGTRLTVT.

This chain uses TRBV12-3 or TRBV12-4 with TRBJ1-4; D is perhaps TRBD1 (5 bases). The ends were cut back, 6 bases at V and 4 bases at J, with 9 bases in the middle. The CDR3 length is 13 residues. CDR3 loop: CASRPTDNEKLFF. The CDR3 DNA is TGTGCCAGCAGACCGACAGATAATGAAAAACTGTTTTTT.

The chain has TRBV2 and TRBJ2-3, with D possibly TRBD2 on 6 matching bases. Germline V lookup: CDR1 SNHLY, CDR2 FYNNEI. The CDR3 has 11 residues. Trimming removed 3 bases at V and 8 bases at J, with 6 bases between. This CDR3 reads CASSERGTQYF. The CDR3 DNA follows: TGTGCCAGCAGTGAGCGGGGTACGCAGTATTTT.

The gene calls are TRBV7-6 and TRBJ2-2, with 7 nucleotides matching TRBD2. Germline assignment: CDR1 SGHVS and CDR2 FNYEAQ. V trimming: 3 bases; J trimming: 1 base; junction bases outside the gene matches: 5. The CDR3 loop spans 16 amino acids. CDR3 residues: CASSFSAGWNTGELFF. As DNA, the CDR3 is TGTGCCAGCAGCTTTTCAGCGGGGTGGAACACCGGGGAGCTGTTTTTT.

This chain uses TRBV3-1 (or the pseudogene TRBV3-2) with TRBJ1-5; D gene unclear. From germline, CDR1 is LGHDT and CDR2 YNNKEL (reference sequence). V gave up 3 bases and J gave up 7 bases, with 10 bases separating them. This CDR3 has 13 residues. The CDR3 loop is CASSQMVGQPQHF. As DNA, the CDR3 is TGTGCCAGCAGCCAGATGGTGGGCCAGCCCCAGCATTTT.

The chain couples TRBV7-9 to TRBJ1-1; 8 bases line up with TRBD1. Germline CDR1 SEHNR, CDR2 FQNEAQ (reference sequence). V gave up 2 bases and J gave up 7 bases; unmatched junction bases: 3. This CDR3 region has 13 residues. The CDR3: CASSLTGGSEAFF. The CDR3 DNA sequence: TGTGCCAGCAGCTTAACAGGGGGGAGTGAAGCTTTCTTT. Based on the CDR3 plus reference TRBV7-9 and TRBJ1-1, the full variable domain is DTGVSQNPRHKITKRGQNVTFRCDPISEHNRLYWYRQTLGQGPEFLTYFQNEAQLEKSRLLSDRFSAERPKGSFSTLEIQRTEQGDSAMYLCASSLTGGSEAFFGQGTRLTVV.

The CDR3 reads CASSIMAGEVNNSPLHF. CDR3 nucleotide sequence: TGTGCCAGTAGTATAATGGCAGGGGAAGTGAATAATTCACCCCTCCACTTT. The V gene is TRBV19, the J gene TRBJ1-6; TRBD1 might be the D (6 bases). Trimming pared 2 bases from V and 5 bases from J, leaving 16 bases between. Germline lookup yields CDR1 LNHDA and CDR2 SQIVND (reference sequence). The CDR3 has 17 amino acids.

The chain has TRBV28 and TRBJ1-2; 9 nucleotides align to TRBD1. The CDR3 is made up of 14 amino acids. Germline values: CDR1 MDHEN, CDR2 SYDVKM. Trimming removed 3 bases from V and 8 bases from J; junction bases left unmatched: 7. As DNA, the CDR3 is TGTGCCAGCAGTTTCCAGGGACAGGGTTCGGGCTACACCTTC. Its protein is CASSFQGQGSGYTF.

Of note for this clone: Its ends do not fully match the called genes, so a read error is possible. The rearrangement uses TRBV12-3 or TRBV12-4 and TRBJ1-2; D unresolved. The CDR3 has 12 residues. The CDR3: CASSLKDYGYTF. The CDR3 DNA is TGTGCCAGCAGTTTAAAGGACTACGGCTACACCTTC.

The gene calls are TRBV19 and TRBJ1-5; 10 bases agree with TRBD1. CDR3 length equals 15 residues. CDR1 and CDR2 from the germline V gene are LNHDA and SQIVND (reference sequence). The V gene end was trimmed by 5 bases and the J gene end by 7 bases; junction bases not matched to a gene: 8. The DNA for the CDR3 is TGTGCCAGTAGTCAAACCGGGACAGGGGAACAGCCCCAGCATTTT. Protein: CASSQTGTGEQPQHF.

The chain has TRBV28 and TRBJ2-3, with TRBD2 matching over 7 bases. Germline V gene data show CDR1 as MDHEN and CDR2 as SYDVKM. CDR3 length: 14 residues. Trimming removed 7 bases from V and 3 bases from J; junction bases left unmatched: 7. The chain's CDR3 is CASIEWGGTDTQYF. The CDR3 coding sequence is TGTGCCAGCATTGAGTGGGGAGGGACAGATACGCAGTATTTT. The full variable domain, in which reference TRBV28 and TRBJ2-3 provide the parts outside the CDR3, is DVKVTQSSRYLVKRTGEKVFLECVQDMDHENMFWYRQDPGLGLRLIYFSYDVKMKEKGDIPEGYSVSREKKERFSLILESASTNQTSMYLCASIEWGGTDTQYFGPGTRLTVL.